This paragraph reports one TCR beta chain. This specimen belongs to a study of cytomegalovirus exposure and HLA in healthy donors. The study ran its PCR with 60 Vbeta and 13 Jbeta primers. This table comes from immunoSEQ multiplex PCR, and its TCRdb copy is limited to in-frame clones, with some not included. Here the sample spans around 180,000 clones, roughly 77% being singletons. The sequenced sample consisted of PBMCs. This receptor was taken from a woman aged 50 to 65 in good health and CMV-seronegative.

The CDR3 loop reads CASSLQSGGLDTQYF. The DNA for the CDR3 is TGTGCCAGCAGTCTTCAGAGCGGGGGGTTGGATACGCAGTATTTT. This chain links TRBV27 with TRBJ2-3, with 9 bases lining up with TRBD2. This CDR3 is built from 15 residues. The ends lost 5 bases at V and 6 bases at J; junction bases unmatched: 9. The germline CDR1 and CDR2 sequences are MNHEY and SMNVEV (reference sequence).